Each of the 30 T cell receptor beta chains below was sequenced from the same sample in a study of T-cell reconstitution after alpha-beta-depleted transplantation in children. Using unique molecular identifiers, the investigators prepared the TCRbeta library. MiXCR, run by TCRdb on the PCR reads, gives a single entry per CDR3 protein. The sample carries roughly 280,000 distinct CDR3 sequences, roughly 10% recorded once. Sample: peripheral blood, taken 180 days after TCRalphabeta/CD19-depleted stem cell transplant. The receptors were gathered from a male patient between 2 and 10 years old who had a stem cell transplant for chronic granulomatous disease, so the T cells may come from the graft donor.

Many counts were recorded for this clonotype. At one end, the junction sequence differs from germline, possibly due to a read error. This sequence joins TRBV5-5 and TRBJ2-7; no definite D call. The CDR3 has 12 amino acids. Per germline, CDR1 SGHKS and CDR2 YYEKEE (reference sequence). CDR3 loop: CASSLPSHEQYF. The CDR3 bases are TGTGCCAGCAGCTTGCCCTCCCACGAGCAGTACTTC.

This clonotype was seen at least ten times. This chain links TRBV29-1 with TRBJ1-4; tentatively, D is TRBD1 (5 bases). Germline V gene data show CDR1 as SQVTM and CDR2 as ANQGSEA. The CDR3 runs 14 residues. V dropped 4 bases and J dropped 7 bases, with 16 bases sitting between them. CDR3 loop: CSVAPKMGGEKLFF. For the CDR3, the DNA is TGCAGCGTTGCACCTAAAATGGGGGGTGAAAAACTGTTTTTT. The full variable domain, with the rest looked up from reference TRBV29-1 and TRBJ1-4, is SAVISQKPSRDICQRGTSLTIQCQVDSQVTMMFWYRQQPGQSLTLIATANQGSEATYESGFVIDKFPISRPNLTFSTLTVSNMSPEDSSIYLCSVAPKMGGEKLFFGSGTQLSVL.

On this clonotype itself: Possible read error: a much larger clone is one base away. CDR3 coding DNA: TGTGCCAGCAGTGACCCCCCAATGGACGACATTCAGTGCTTC. Protein product: CASSDPPMDDIQCF. This chain joins TRBV25-1 and TRBJ2-4; no clear D gene. Germline assignment: CDR1 MGHDK and CDR2 SYGVNS. The length of the CDR3 is 14 residues.

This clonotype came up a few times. The CDR3 spells CASSLVTNLYGYTF. DNA for the CDR3: TGTGCCAGCAGCTTAGTTACAAACCTCTATGGCTACACCTTC. This chain links TRBV7-8 with TRBJ1-2, with no clear D. V gave up 1 base and J gave up 4 bases, with 10 bases separating them. This CDR3 spans 14 amino acids. CDR1 and CDR2 (germline): SGHVS, FQNEAQ.

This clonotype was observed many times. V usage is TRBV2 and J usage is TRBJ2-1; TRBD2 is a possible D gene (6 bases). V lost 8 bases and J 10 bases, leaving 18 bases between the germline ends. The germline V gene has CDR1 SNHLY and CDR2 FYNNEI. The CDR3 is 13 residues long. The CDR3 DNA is TGTGCCAGCGAATTGTCGGGGGTGTGGGAGCAGTTCTTC. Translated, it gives CASELSGVWEQFF.

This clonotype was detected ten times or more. Here the CDR3 reads CASSVDVGGAINEQFF. DNA for the CDR3: TGTGCCAGCAGCGTAGACGTCGGGGGGGCCATCAATGAGCAGTTCTTC. The chain is built from TRBV9 and TRBJ2-1; 8 bases line up with TRBD2. The CDR3 contains 16 residues. In germline, CDR1 is SGDLS, CDR2 YYNGEE. Losses at the gene ends were 0 bases for V and 6 bases for J; bases not matched to a gene: 8.

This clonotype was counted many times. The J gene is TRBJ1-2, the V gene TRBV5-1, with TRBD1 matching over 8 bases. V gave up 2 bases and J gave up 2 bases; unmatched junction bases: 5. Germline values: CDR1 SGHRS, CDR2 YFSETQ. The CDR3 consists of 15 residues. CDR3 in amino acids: CASSLDRGQNYGYTF. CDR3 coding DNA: TGCGCCAGCAGCTTAGACAGGGGACAAAACTATGGCTACACCTTC. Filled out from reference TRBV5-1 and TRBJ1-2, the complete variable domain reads KAGVTQTPRYLIKTRGQQVTLSCSPISGHRSVSWYQQTPGQGLQFLFEYFSETQRNKGNFPGRFSGRQFSNSRSEMNVSTLELGDSALYLCASSLDRGQNYGYTFGSGTRLTVV.

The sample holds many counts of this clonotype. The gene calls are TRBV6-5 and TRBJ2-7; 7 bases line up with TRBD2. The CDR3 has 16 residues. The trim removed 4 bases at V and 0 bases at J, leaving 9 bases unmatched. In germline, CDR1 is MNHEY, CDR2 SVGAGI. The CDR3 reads CASSSLGRGGSYEQYF. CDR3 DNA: TGTGCCAGCAGTTCCCTTGGGAGGGGTGGCTCCTACGAGCAGTACTTC.

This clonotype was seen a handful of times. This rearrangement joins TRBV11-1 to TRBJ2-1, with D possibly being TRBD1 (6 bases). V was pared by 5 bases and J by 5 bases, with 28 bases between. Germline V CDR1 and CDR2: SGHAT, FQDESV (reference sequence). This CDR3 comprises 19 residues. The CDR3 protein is CASSHQVFMSGEGDNEQFF. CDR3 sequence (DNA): TGTGCCAGCAGCCACCAGGTGTTTATGTCAGGGGAAGGCGACAATGAGCAGTTCTTC.

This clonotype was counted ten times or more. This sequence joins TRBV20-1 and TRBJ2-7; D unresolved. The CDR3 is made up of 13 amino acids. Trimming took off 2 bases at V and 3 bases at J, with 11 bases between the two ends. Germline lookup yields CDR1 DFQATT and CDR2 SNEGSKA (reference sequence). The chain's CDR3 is CSARKAGGYEQYF. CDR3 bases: TGCAGTGCTAGAAAGGCAGGCGGCTACGAGCAGTACTTC.

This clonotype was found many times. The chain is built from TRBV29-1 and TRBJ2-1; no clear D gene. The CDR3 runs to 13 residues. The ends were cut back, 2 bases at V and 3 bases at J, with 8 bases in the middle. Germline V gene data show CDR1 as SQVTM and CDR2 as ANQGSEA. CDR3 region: CSVELGGYNEQFF. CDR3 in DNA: TGCAGCGTTGAACTGGGCGGCTACAATGAGCAGTTCTTC.

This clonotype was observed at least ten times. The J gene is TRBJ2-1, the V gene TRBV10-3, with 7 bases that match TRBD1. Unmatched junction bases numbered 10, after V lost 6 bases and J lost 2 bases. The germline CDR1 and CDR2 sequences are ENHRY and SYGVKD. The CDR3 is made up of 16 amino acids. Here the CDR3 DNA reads TGTGCCATCAGCGGGTTACAGGGGTTAACCTACAATGAGCAGTTCTTC. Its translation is CAISGLQGLTYNEQFF.

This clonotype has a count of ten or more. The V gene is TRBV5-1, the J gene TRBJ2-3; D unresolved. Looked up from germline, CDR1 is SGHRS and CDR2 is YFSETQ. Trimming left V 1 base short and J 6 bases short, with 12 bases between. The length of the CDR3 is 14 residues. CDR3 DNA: TGCGCCAGCAGCTTGAGGCAGGCTTCGGATACGCAGTATTTT. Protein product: CASSLRQASDTQYF.

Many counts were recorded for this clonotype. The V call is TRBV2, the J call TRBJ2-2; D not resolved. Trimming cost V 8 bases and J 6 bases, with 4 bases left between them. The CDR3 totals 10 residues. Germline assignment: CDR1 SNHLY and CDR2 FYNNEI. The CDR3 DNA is TGTGCCAGCTTCGCCGGGGAGCTGTTTTTT. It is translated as CASFAGELFF.

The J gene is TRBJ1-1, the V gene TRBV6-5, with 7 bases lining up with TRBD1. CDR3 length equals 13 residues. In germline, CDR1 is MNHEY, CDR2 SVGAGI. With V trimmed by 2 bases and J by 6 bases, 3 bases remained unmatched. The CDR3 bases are TGTGCCAGCAGTTACCCCGGACAGGCTGAAGCTTTCTTT. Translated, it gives CASSYPGQAEAFF.

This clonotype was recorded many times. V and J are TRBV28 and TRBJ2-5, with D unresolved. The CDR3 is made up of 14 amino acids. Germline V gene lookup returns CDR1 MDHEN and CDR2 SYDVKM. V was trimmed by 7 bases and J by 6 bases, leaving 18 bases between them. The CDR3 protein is CASTQNSGWKTQYF. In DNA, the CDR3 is TGTGCCAGCACTCAGAATTCGGGCTGGAAGACCCAGTACTTC. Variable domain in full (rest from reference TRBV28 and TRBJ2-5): DVKVTQSSRYLVKRTGEKVFLECVQDMDHENMFWYRQDPGLGLRLIYFSYDVKMKEKGDIPEGYSVSREKKERFSLILESASTNQTSMYLCASTQNSGWKTQYFGPGTRLLVL.

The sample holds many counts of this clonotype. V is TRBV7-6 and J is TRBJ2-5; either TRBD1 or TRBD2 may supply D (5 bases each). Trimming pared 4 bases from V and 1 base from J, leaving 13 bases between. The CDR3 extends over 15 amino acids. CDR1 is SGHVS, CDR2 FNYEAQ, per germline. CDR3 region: CASSSWRGTQETQYF. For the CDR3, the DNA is TGTGCCAGCAGCTCCTGGAGAGGGACCCAAGAGACCCAGTACTTC. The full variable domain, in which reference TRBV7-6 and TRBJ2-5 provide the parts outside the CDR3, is GAGVSQSPRYKVTKRGQDVALRCDPISGHVSLYWYRQALGQGPEFLTYFNYEAQQDKSGLPNDRFSAERPEGSISTLTIQRTEQRDSAMYRCASSSWRGTQETQYFGPGTRLLVL.

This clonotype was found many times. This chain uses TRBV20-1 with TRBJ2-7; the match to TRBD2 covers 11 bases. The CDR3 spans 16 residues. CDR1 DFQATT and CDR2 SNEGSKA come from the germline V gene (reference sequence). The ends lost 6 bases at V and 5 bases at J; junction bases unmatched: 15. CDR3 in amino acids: CSATSLAGGRGDEQYF. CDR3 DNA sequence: TGCAGTGCAACCTCCCTAGCGGGAGGCCGAGGGGACGAGCAGTACTTC.

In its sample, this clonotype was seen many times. For the CDR3, the DNA is TGTGCCAGCAACAGGGACCCTAGCACAGATACGCAGTATTTT. It codes for CASNRDPSTDTQYF. The chain couples TRBV12-3 or TRBV12-4 to TRBJ2-3, with D possibly being TRBD1 (6 bases). This CDR3 region has 14 residues. V lost 7 bases and J 0 bases, leaving 11 bases between the germline ends.

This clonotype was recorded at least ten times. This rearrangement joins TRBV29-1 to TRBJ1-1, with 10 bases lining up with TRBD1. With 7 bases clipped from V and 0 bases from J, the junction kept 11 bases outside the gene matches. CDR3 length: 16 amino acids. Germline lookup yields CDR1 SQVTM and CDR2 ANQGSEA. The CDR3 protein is CSASTGGWGMNTEAFF. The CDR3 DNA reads TGCAGCGCTTCGACAGGGGGCTGGGGAATGAACACTGAAGCTTTCTTT. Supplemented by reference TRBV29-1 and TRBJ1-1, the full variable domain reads SAVISQKPSRDICQRGTSLTIQCQVDSQVTMMFWYRQQPGQSLTLIATANQGSEATYESGFVIDKFPISRPNLTFSTLTVSNMSPEDSSIYLCSASTGGWGMNTEAFFGQGTRLTVV.

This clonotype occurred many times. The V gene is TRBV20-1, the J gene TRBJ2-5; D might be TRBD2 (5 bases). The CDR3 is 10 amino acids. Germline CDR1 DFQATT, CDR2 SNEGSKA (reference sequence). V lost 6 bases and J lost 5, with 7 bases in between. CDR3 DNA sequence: TGCAGTGCGCGGAGGGAGACCCAGTACTTC. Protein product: CSARRETQYF.

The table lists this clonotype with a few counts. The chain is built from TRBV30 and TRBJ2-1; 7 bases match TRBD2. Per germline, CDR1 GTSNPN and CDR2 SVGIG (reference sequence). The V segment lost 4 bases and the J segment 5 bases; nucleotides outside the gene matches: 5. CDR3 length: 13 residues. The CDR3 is CAWTHLADNEQFF. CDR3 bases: TGTGCCTGGACTCACCTAGCGGACAATGAGCAGTTCTTC.

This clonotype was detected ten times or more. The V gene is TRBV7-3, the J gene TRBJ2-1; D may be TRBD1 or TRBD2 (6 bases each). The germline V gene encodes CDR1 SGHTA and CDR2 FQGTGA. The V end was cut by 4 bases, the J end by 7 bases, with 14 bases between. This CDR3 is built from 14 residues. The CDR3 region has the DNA TGTGCCAGCAGCTCCATGACAGGAGGGAATGAGCAGTTCTTC. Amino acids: CASSSMTGGNEQFF.

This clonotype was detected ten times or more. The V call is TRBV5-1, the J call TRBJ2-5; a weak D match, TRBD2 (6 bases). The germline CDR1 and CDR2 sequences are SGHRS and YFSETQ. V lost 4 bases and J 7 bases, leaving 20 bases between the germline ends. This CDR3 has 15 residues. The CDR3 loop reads CASSPGDPGAVTQYF. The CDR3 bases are TGCGCCAGCAGCCCGGGAGACCCAGGCGCAGTGACCCAGTACTTC.

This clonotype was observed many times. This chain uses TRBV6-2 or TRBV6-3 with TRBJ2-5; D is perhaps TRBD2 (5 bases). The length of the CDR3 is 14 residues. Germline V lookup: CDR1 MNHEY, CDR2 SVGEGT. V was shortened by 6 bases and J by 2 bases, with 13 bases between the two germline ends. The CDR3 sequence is CASSAWGEQETQYF. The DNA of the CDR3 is TGTGCCAGCAGCGCCTGGGGAGAGCAAGAGACCCAGTACTTC.

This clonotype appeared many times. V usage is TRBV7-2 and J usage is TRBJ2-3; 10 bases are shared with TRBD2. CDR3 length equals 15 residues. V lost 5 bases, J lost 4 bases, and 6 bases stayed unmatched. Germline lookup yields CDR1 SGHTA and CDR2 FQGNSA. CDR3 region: CASSRVAGGADTQYF. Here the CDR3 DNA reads TGTGCCAGCAGCAGAGTAGCGGGGGGCGCAGATACGCAGTATTTT.

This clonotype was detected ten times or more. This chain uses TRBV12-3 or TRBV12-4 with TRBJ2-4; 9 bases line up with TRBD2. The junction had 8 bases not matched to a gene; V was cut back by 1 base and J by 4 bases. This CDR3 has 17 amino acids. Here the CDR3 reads CASSLVHRAGGKNIQYF. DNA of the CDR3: TGTGCCAGCAGTTTAGTCCATAGGGCGGGGGGGAAAAACATTCAGTACTTC.

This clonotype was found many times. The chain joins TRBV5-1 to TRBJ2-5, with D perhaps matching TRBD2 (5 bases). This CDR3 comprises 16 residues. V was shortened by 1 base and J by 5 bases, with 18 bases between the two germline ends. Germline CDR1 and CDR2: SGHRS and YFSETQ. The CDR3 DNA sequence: TGCGCCAGCAGCTTGCCCGTGGGAGCGGTGTGGGAGACCCAGTACTTC. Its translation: CASSLPVGAVWETQYF.

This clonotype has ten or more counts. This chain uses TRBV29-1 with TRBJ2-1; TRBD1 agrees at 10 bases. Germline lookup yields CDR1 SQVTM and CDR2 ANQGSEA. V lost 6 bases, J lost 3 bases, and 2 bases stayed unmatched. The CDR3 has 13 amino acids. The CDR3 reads CSVWDRGYNEQFF. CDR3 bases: TGCAGCGTCTGGGACAGGGGCTACAATGAGCAGTTCTTC.

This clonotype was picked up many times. In DNA, the CDR3 is TGTGCCATCAGACCCTCGGTTGTCTATGGCTACACCTTC. It codes for CAIRPSVVYGYTF. The chain carries TRBV10-3 and TRBJ1-2, with D unresolved. The V gene's germline CDR1 is ENHRY and CDR2 SYGVKD. V was clipped by 6 bases and J by 4 bases, with 12 bases between them. The CDR3 sequence is 13 residues long.